These 19 T cell receptor beta chains originate from one sample sequenced in a study of T cells in Graves' hyperthyroidism and ophthalmopathy. The source material, RNA transcripts, was used to amplify TCR beta CDR3 regions. Carried out on the TCR CDR3, a first-round RT-PCR used the HTBI primer set. MiXCR, run by TCRdb on the multiplex PCR reads, gives a single entry per CDR3 protein. This table has around 500,000 distinct CDR3 sequences, about 20% appearing once. The sequenced material came from blood. The receptors were gathered from a woman in her sixties or seventies with Graves' ophthalmopathy.

The chain couples TRBV4-1 to TRBJ1-6, with TRBD1 as a possible D gene (5 bases). The CDR3 has 15 residues. Trimming removed 5 bases at V and 9 bases at J, with 17 bases between. The germline CDR1 and CDR2 sequences are MGHRA and YSYEKL. CDR3 loop: CASSAGGWGSSPLHF. In DNA form, the CDR3 reads TGCGCCAGCAGCGCGGGGGGTTGGGGATCTTCACCCCTCCACTTT.

This chain connects TRBV6-5 to TRBJ1-5; TRBD1 might be the D (6 bases). Per germline, CDR1 MNHEY and CDR2 SVGAGI. This CDR3 is built from 14 residues. Trimming shortened V by 4 bases and J by 9 bases, and 16 bases separated the two germline ends. CDR3: CASSSPTGGRPQHF. CDR3 coding DNA: TGTGCCAGCAGTTCCCCGACAGGAGGTCGGCCCCAGCATTTT.

V is TRBV7-3 and J is TRBJ2-3, with D unclear. V lost 0 bases and J 3 bases, leaving 4 bases between the germline ends. The germline V gene has CDR1 SGHTA and CDR2 FQGTGA. The length of the CDR3 is 13 residues. CDR3 sequence: CASSLTWTDTQYF. For the CDR3, the DNA is TGTGCCAGCAGCTTAACGTGGACAGATACGCAGTATTTT. The entire variable domain, with the rest obtained from reference TRBV7-3 and TRBJ2-3, is as follows: GAGVSQTPSNKVTEKGKYVELRCDPISGHTALYWYRQSLGQGPEFLIYFQGTGAADDSGLPNDRFFAVRPEGSVSTLKIQRTERGDSAVYLCASSLTWTDTQYFGPGTRLTVL.

The chain is built from TRBV5-1 and TRBJ2-7; possibly TRBD1 for D (6 bases). The germline V gene encodes CDR1 SGHRS and CDR2 YFSETQ. Trimming removed 0 bases from V and 4 bases from J, with 14 bases in between. CDR3 length: 15 amino acids. CDR3 residues: CASSLDWGPPYEQYF. The CDR3 region has the DNA TGCGCCAGCAGCTTGGATTGGGGGCCCCCGTACGAGCAGTACTTC.

The chain combines TRBV5-4 with TRBJ2-5; the match to TRBD2 covers 13 bases. From germline, CDR1 is SGHNT and CDR2 YYREEE (reference sequence). With 4 bases clipped from V and 5 bases from J, the junction kept 11 bases outside the gene matches. The CDR3 runs to 17 residues. CDR3 DNA sequence: TGTGCCAGCAGCCCGTCTACTAGCGGGAGGGCCGGGGAGACCCAGTACTTC. Its protein product is CASSPSTSGRAGETQYF.

This clonotype was seen repeatedly, ten times or more. The rearrangement joins TRBV7-9 to TRBJ2-3; 11 positions match TRBD2. The V gene's germline CDR1 is SEHNR and CDR2 FQNEAQ (reference sequence). The CDR3 loop spans 17 amino acids. Trimming removed 5 bases from V and 0 bases from J; junction bases left unmatched: 7. This chain's CDR3 is CASSPRRLAGSTDTQYF. The CDR3 nucleotides are TGTGCCAGCAGCCCTCGCCGACTAGCGGGAAGCACAGATACGCAGTATTTT. Full variable domain (remainder filled in from reference TRBV7-9 and TRBJ2-3): DTGVSQNPRHKITKRGQNVTFRCDPISEHNRLYWYRQTLGQGPEFLTYFQNEAQLEKSRLLSDRFSAERPKGSFSTLEIQRTEQGDSAMYLCASSPRRLAGSTDTQYFGPGTRLTVL.

This clonotype has at least ten counts. The chain has TRBV27 and TRBJ1-4; possible D gene TRBD1, 5 bases. The germline V and J ends were trimmed by 2 bases and 7 bases, with 11 bases remaining between them. The CDR3 length is 14 residues. CDR1 is MNHEY, CDR2 SMNVEV, per germline (reference sequence). CDR3 nucleotide sequence: TGTGCCAGCAGTTTAATGACAGCGCCTGAAAAACTGTTTTTT. Encoded protein: CASSLMTAPEKLFF.

This clonotype has a handful of counts. The chain has TRBV20-1 and TRBJ2-2; D may be TRBD1 or TRBD2 (5 bases each). The CDR3 runs to 14 residues. Germline loops: CDR1 DFQATT, CDR2 SNEGSKA (reference sequence). V was pared by 2 bases and J by 3 bases, with 10 bases between. The CDR3 DNA reads as TGCAGTGCTAGATGGGACGGACACACCGGGGAGCTGTTTTTT. Its translation: CSARWDGHTGELFF.

This chain joins TRBV7-6 and TRBJ1-5; 7 bases are a match to TRBD1. The CDR3 is made up of 13 amino acids. With 4 bases clipped from V and 5 bases from J, the junction kept 2 bases outside the gene matches. Germline CDR1 reads SGHVS; CDR2 reads FNYEAQ. In nucleotides, the CDR3 is TGTGCCAGCAGCTCCGGGACAGATCAGCCCCAGCATTTT. Its protein is CASSSGTDQPQHF.

This clonotype was seen more than once but under ten times. The rearrangement links TRBV5-4 to TRBJ2-3; D possibly uses TRBD1 or TRBD2 (6 bases each). The germline CDR1 and CDR2 sequences are SGHNT and YYREEE (reference sequence). With 5 bases removed from V and 6 bases from J, the gap between germline ends came to 13 bases. This CDR3 comprises 13 residues. The CDR3 spells CASRQWGADTQYF. CDR3 coding DNA: TGTGCCAGCAGACAATGGGGGGCGGATACGCAGTATTTT.

This chain uses TRBV18 with TRBJ2-3; D not resolved. Germline CDR1 is KGHSH and CDR2 is LQKENI. The CDR3 sequence is 15 residues long. V dropped 2 bases and J dropped 2 bases, with 11 bases sitting between them. The CDR3 is CASSPLHSTTDTQYF. As DNA, the CDR3 is TGTGCCAGCTCACCATTGCACAGTACCACAGATACGCAGTATTTT.

The chain recombines TRBV6-2 or TRBV6-3 with TRBJ1-2, with D unresolved. The CDR3 spans 15 residues. V lost 2 bases and J lost 5, with 15 bases in between. The germline V gene encodes CDR1 MNHEY and CDR2 SVGEGT. The CDR3 DNA follows: TGTGCCAGCAGTTACCCTCCGGACGGCGAATATGGCTACACCTTC. Translating gives CASSYPPDGEYGYTF.

This clonotype was counted a few times. The chain carries TRBV10-3 and TRBJ1-2; D gene ambiguous. Deletions cut 3 bases from V and 6 bases from J, with 14 bases between. CDR1 and CDR2 from the germline V gene are ENHRY and SYGVKD. This CDR3 has 14 residues. DNA of the CDR3: TGTGCCATCAGTGACCGAACCGATTCGGATGGCTACACCTTC. Translated: CAISDRTDSDGYTF.

This clonotype was observed a handful of times. This sequence joins TRBV7-3 and TRBJ2-3; perhaps TRBD2 as D (5 bases). Trimming shortened V by 1 base and J by 0 bases, and 14 bases separated the two germline ends. This CDR3 is 17 amino acids long. Germline-derived CDR1 and CDR2 are SGHTA and FQGTGA. CDR3 sequence (DNA): TGTGCCAGCAGCTTAAGTTGGGCGGGTGCTAGCACAGATACGCAGTATTTT. Residues: CASSLSWAGASTDTQYF.

This clonotype was recorded at least ten times. The CDR3 nucleotides read TGCAGTGCTAGAAGTCAGCGGGCCTTCCAAGAGACCCAGTACTTC. This codes for CSARSQRAFQETQYF. This rearrangement joins TRBV20-1 to TRBJ2-5, with a weak D call TRBD2 (6 bases). This CDR3 has 15 residues. Germline V gene data show CDR1 as DFQATT and CDR2 as SNEGSKA (reference sequence). V lost 2 bases, J lost 1 base, and 14 bases lay in between.

The table lists this clonotype with many counts. V is TRBV28 and J is TRBJ2-2, with D perhaps matching TRBD2 (6 bases). The ends were cut back, 4 bases at V and 3 bases at J, with 9 bases in the middle. This CDR3 has 14 residues. The germline gives CDR1 MDHEN, CDR2 SYDVKM. In DNA form, the CDR3 reads TGTGCCAGCAGTTCCGGGGGACACACCGGGGAGCTGTTTTTT. Translation: CASSSGGHTGELFF.

The chain carries TRBV5-1 and TRBJ2-3, with 8 nucleotides matching TRBD2. The CDR3 is 15 amino acids. The V gene's germline CDR1 is SGHRS and CDR2 YFSETQ. The V and J ends lost 2 bases and 4 bases, in that order; junction bases with no gene match: 6. The CDR3 spells CASSLVFGGADTQYF. DNA of the CDR3: TGCGCCAGCAGCTTAGTTTTCGGGGGGGCAGATACGCAGTATTTT. Variable domain in full (rest from reference TRBV5-1 and TRBJ2-3): KAGVTQTPRYLIKTRGQQVTLSCSPISGHRSVSWYQQTPGQGLQFLFEYFSETQRNKGNFPGRFSGRQFSNSRSEMNVSTLELGDSALYLCASSLVFGGADTQYFGPGTRLTVL.

The rearrangement links TRBV5-4 to TRBJ2-5, with D uncertain. The V end was cut by 0 bases, the J end by 5 bases, with 11 bases between. The length of the CDR3 is 14 residues. CDR1 SGHNT and CDR2 YYREEE come from the germline V gene (reference sequence). The CDR3 coding sequence is TGTGCCAGCAGCTTGGATCCAGGTAGCGAGACCCAGTACTTC. Translation: CASSLDPGSETQYF.

Many counts were recorded for this clonotype. The CDR3 DNA sequence: TGTGCCAGCAGCTTAATTGGAGGGGCTCCAAACAATCAGCCCCAGCATTTT. Translating gives CASSLIGGAPNNQPQHF. This chain links TRBV28 with TRBJ1-5, with a possible D match to TRBD1 (5 bases). CDR3 size: 17 residues. Trimming cost V 6 bases and J 3 bases, with 21 bases left between them. CDR1 is MDHEN, CDR2 SYDVKM, per germline.